This entry concerns a single T cell receptor (beta chain). PCR employed 60 Vbeta and 13 Jbeta primers. TCRdb's table, derived via immunoSEQ multiplex PCR, lists solely in-frame clones and lacks some. The table records about 200,000 clones, 65% to 85% of them present only once. Germline assignment: CDR1 SGHDT and CDR2 YYEEEE. The CDR3 has 17 residues. J was trimmed by 3 bases and V by 2 bases; bases with no gene match: 13. The data derive from a study of cytomegalovirus exposure and HLA in healthy donors. The chain links TRBV5-6 to TRBJ2-7; 8 nucleotides agree with TRBD2. The sequence was collected from a woman aged 25 to 45 in good health and CMV-seronegative. The material sequenced was PBMCs. The CDR3 coding sequence is TGTGCCAGCAGCTTAGGCGGGGCGGGAGGCCTCCTCTACGAGCAGTACTTC. As protein: CASSLGGAGGLLYEQYF.